The 3 T cell receptor beta chains in this list originate from one sample, sequenced in a study of cytomegalovirus exposure and HLA in healthy donors. It was with 60 Vbeta and 13 Jbeta primers that the PCR ran. Sequenced by immunoSEQ multiplex PCR; TCRdb stores in-frame clones only, minus some. The sample lists around 190,000 clones, just under 75% occurring once. Sequencing input: PBMCs. These TCRs come from a woman in her twenties or thirties in good health and CMV-seropositive.

This chain uses TRBV27 with TRBJ2-5; tentatively, D is TRBD1 (7 bases). The J call may be faulty, since TRBJ2-7 better matches the DNA end. CDR1 is MNHEY, CDR2 SMNVEV, per germline (reference sequence). The CDR3 length is 13 residues. The CDR3 protein is CASSYGGGDEQYF. The DNA for the CDR3 is TGTGCCAGCAGTTATGGAGGGGGCGACGAGCAGTACTTC.

This rearrangement joins TRBV27 to TRBJ1-2; tentatively, D is TRBD1 (5 bases). Looked up from germline, CDR1 is MNHEY and CDR2 is SMNVEV (reference sequence). The ends were cut back, 2 bases at V and 8 bases at J, with 18 bases in the middle. The CDR3 has 15 amino acids. The CDR3 nucleotides are TGTGCCAGCAGTTTAGTGGAGGGGCGATCCGAGGGCTACACCTTC. It encodes CASSLVEGRSEGYTF.

CDR3 loop: CASSYGMDRGAQPQHF. In DNA, the CDR3 is TGTGCCAGCAGTTACGGTATGGACAGGGGTGCGCAGCCCCAGCATTTT. The V call is TRBV6-6, the J call TRBJ1-5; 9 nucleotides align to TRBD1. Trimming took 2 bases from V and 7 from J; bases not matched to a gene: 9. CDR3 length equals 16 residues. Germline CDR1 MNHNY, CDR2 SVGAGI (reference sequence).